The 19 T cell receptor beta chains below all came from one sample that was sequenced in a study of T cell repertoires in cytomegalovirus infection. The antigens these receptors bind are not known. Each CDR3 protein gets one entry after TCRdb re-called the reads with MiXCR. The sample comprises some 920,000 distinct CDR3 sequences, under 40% of which are singletons, and roughly an eighth rests with the top ten. This sample comprised cultured CD8+ T cells from PBMCs, obtained from culture after CMV antigen stimulation. These TCRs come from a human donor in good health (CMV status not recorded). Some clones in this sample may be carry-over from other donors' samples.

This chain links TRBV9 with TRBJ1-1; 8 bases agree with TRBD1. The germline V gene has CDR1 SGDLS and CDR2 YYNGEE. V dropped 3 bases and J dropped 7; count of bases not matched to a gene: 8. This CDR3 has 14 amino acids. CDR3 residues: CASSARDRPFEAFF. For the CDR3, the DNA is TGTGCCAGCAGCGCCCGGGACAGGCCGTTTGAAGCTTTCTTT.

The V call is TRBV27, the J call TRBJ2-1; 8 positions agree with TRBD2. The CDR3 extends over 12 amino acids. Germline V gives CDR1 MNHEY, CDR2 SMNVEV (reference sequence). The V and J ends lost 7 bases and 13 bases, in that order; junction bases with no gene match: 9. The chain's CDR3 is CASTGDGTRQFF. The CDR3 DNA reads TGTGCCAGCACCGGGGATGGGACTAGACAGTTCTTC.

This clonotype was seen a few times. This rearrangement joins TRBV5-6 to TRBJ1-2, with a weak D call TRBD1 (5 bases). The V gene's germline CDR1 is SGHDT and CDR2 YYEEEE. The CDR3 is made up of 13 amino acids. V gave up 5 bases and J gave up 4 bases, with 12 bases separating them. In DNA, the CDR3 is TGTGCCAGCAGTTCACAGGAGAGCTATGGCTACACCTTC. Translation: CASSSQESYGYTF.

CDR3 sequence (DNA): TGTGCCACCAGTGATTTGAATGCGGGGGGATCGAACTCCTACGAGCAGTACGTC. This codes for CATSDLNAGGSNSYEQYV. The gene calls are TRBV24-1 and TRBJ2-7, with 8 nucleotides matching TRBD2. Germline CDR1 and CDR2: KGHDR and SFDVKD. V was clipped by 0 bases and J by 0 bases; unmatched bases: 9. The CDR3 totals 18 residues.

This clonotype was seen many times. The chain has TRBV6-5 and TRBJ1-1; D gene ambiguous. Looked up from germline, CDR1 is MNHEY and CDR2 is SVGAGI. The CDR3 has 14 amino acids. V dropped 0 bases and J dropped 1 base, with 6 bases sitting between them. CDR3 nucleotides: TGTGCCAGCAGTTACTCGCGGAAGAACACTGAAGCTTTCTTT. Its protein product is CASSYSRKNTEAFF.

The table lists this clonotype with many counts. The chain couples TRBV12-3 or TRBV12-4 to TRBJ1-4; D may be TRBD1 (6 bases). This CDR3 contains 16 residues. Trimming removed 3 bases from V and 4 bases from J, with 15 bases in between. The CDR3 coding sequence is TGTGCCAGCAGTTTCCGGTCGGGGGCCCATAATGAAAAACTGTTTTTT. The encoded protein is CASSFRSGAHNEKLFF.

This clonotype was observed a handful of times. The chain combines TRBV7-9 with TRBJ2-7; tentatively, D is TRBD1 or TRBD2 (6 bases each). V lost 6 bases and J lost 7, with 25 bases in between. The CDR3 contains 16 residues. Looked up from germline, CDR1 is SEHNR and CDR2 is FQNEAQ (reference sequence). The CDR3 sequence: CASSSTERGAFNEQYF. As DNA, the CDR3 is TGTGCCAGCAGTTCAACCGAGAGGGGGGCTTTTAATGAGCAGTACTTC.

With regard to this clonotype: A much more abundant neighbour one base away suggests this may be a read error. V and J are TRBV7-2 and TRBJ2-7; D is unresolved. There are 13 residues in the CDR3. The germline V gene has CDR1 SGHTA and CDR2 FQGNSA. The V end lost 3 bases, the J end lost 2 bases, and 8 bases lay between the germline ends. CDR3 amino acids: CASSLCLAYEQYF. The CDR3 nucleotides read TGTGCCAGCAGCTTGTGCCTAGCCTACGAGCAGTACTTC.

This rearrangement joins TRBV7-9 to TRBJ2-1, with 7 bases aligning to TRBD1. The trim removed 3 bases at V and 4 bases at J, leaving 6 bases unmatched. Germline V gene lookup returns CDR1 SEHNR and CDR2 FQNEAQ (reference sequence). CDR3 length: 15 amino acids. The CDR3 nucleotides are TGTGCCAGCAGCTTTCCGTGGGACAGTTACAATGAGCAGTTCTTC. Encoded protein: CASSFPWDSYNEQFF.

The table lists this clonotype with a few counts. The chain combines TRBV6-2 or TRBV6-3 with TRBJ2-7; no clear D. This CDR3 region has 14 residues. Germline CDR1 reads MNHEY; CDR2 reads SVGEGT. The germline V and J ends were trimmed by 4 bases and 0 bases, with 10 bases remaining between them. CDR3 in amino acids: CASSLTLPSYEQYF. CDR3 sequence (DNA): TGTGCCAGCAGTTTGACCCTACCCTCCTACGAGCAGTACTTC.

This clonotype appeared many times. The chain employs TRBV6-5 and TRBJ2-1, with D perhaps being TRBD1 or TRBD2 (7 bases each). V shed 2 bases and J shed 12 bases, with 17 bases lying between them. This CDR3 is built from 14 residues. The germline V gene has CDR1 MNHEY and CDR2 SVGAGI. CDR3 in amino acids: CASSYRGAGGGQFF. As DNA, the CDR3 is TGTGCCAGCAGTTACCGAGGGGCAGGGGGGGGGCAGTTCTTC.

The sample holds many counts of this clonotype. This chain links TRBV7-8 with TRBJ1-5; D remains unclear. CDR3 size: 16 residues. V gave up 5 bases and J gave up 0 bases, with 14 bases separating them. In germline, CDR1 is SGHVS, CDR2 FQNEAQ. The CDR3 nucleotides read TGTGCCAGCAGCCCTTGGACGAGTTATAGCAATCAGCCCCAGCATTTT. This encodes CASSPWTSYSNQPQHF.

This clonotype has only a few counts. The chain uses TRBV27 and TRBJ2-1, with 10 positions matching TRBD2. CDR3 length equals 14 residues. Germline CDR1 and CDR2: MNHEY and SMNVEV (reference sequence). Trimming at V came to 5 bases and at J to 8 bases, leaving 6 bases not matched to a gene. The DNA of the CDR3 is TGTGCCAGCAGTAAGCGGGGGGGCCATTATGAGCAGTTCTTC. This sequence encodes CASSKRGGHYEQFF.

J is TRBJ2-7 and V is TRBV6-1; 7 bases are shared with TRBD1. With V trimmed by 4 bases and J by 3 bases, 6 bases remained unmatched. Germline V gene lookup returns CDR1 MNHNS and CDR2 SASEGT. This CDR3 is built from 14 residues. Here the CDR3 DNA reads TGTGCCAGCAGTGTACGGACAGGTGTCTACGAGCAGTACGTC. Translating gives CASSVRTGVYEQYV.

A note on this clonotype: Since the CDR3 does not end with the conserved phenylalanine or tryptophan, this likely comes from a read error. The rearrangement joins TRBV12-3 or TRBV12-4 to TRBJ2-3; 14 nucleotides align to TRBD2. V was pared by 1 base and J by 0 bases, with 12 bases of the junction left unmatched. This CDR3 has 21 residues. CDR3 region: CASSLDPGLAGEKTSTDTQYY. The CDR3 nucleotides read TGTGCCAGCAGTTTAGACCCGGGACTAGCGGGGGAGAAAACCAGCACAGATACGCAGTATTAT.

The genes are TRBV12-3 or TRBV12-4 and TRBJ2-5; D might be TRBD2 (6 bases). The CDR3 length is 13 residues. The germline V and J ends were trimmed by 6 bases and 3 bases, with 11 bases remaining between them. The CDR3 loop is CASRGTFEETQYF. Here the CDR3 DNA reads TGTGCCAGCAGGGGGACTTTCGAAGAGACCCAGTACTTC.

A few counts support this clonotype. This chain uses TRBV5-1 with TRBJ1-1; D gene unclear. CDR1 and CDR2 (germline): SGHRS, YFSETQ. The V end was cut by 3 bases, the J end by 4 bases, with 16 bases between. The CDR3 is 15 amino acids. The CDR3 DNA is TGCGCCAGCAGCTGGGATGATGAGGGAGGCACTGAAGCTTTCTTT. As protein: CASSWDDEGGTEAFF.

This clonotype has only a few counts. The chain joins TRBV2 to TRBJ2-7; D assignment may be TRBD1 or TRBD2 (5 bases each). The CDR3 spans 14 residues. Germline CDR1 reads SNHLY; CDR2 reads FYNNEI. The V gene lost 4 bases and the J gene lost 0 bases, with 10 bases spanning the gap. The CDR3 DNA sequence: TGTGCCAGCAGTGCCCGGGACGGCTCCTACGAGCAGTACTTC. This gives the protein CASSARDGSYEQYF.

This clonotype was seen a few times. The chain carries TRBV19 and TRBJ1-2; no clear D gene. Germline CDR1 reads LNHDA; CDR2 reads SQIVND (reference sequence). Deletions cut 5 bases from V and 4 bases from J, with 17 bases between. This CDR3 comprises 15 residues. CDR3: CASSDSWPGGYGYTF. DNA for the CDR3: TGTGCCAGTAGTGACTCATGGCCAGGAGGCTATGGCTACACCTTC.